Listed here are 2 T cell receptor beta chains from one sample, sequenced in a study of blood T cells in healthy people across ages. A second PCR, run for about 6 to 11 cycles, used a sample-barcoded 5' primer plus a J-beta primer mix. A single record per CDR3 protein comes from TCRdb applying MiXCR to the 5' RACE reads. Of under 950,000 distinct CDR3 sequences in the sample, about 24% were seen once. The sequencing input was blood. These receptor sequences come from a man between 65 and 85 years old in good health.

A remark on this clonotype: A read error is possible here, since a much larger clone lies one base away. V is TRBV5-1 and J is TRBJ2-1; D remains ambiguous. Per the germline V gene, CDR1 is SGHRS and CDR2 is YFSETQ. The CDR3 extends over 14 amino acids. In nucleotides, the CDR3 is TGCGCCAGCAGAAGTCAGTTTAAGAACAATGATCAGTTCTTC. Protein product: CASRSQFKNNDQFF.

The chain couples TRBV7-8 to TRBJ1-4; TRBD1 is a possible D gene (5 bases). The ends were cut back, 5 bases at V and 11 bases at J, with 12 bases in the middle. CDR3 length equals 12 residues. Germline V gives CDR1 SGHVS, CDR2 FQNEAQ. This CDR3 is CASSLLGAKLFF. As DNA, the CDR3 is TGTGCCAGCAGCCTGCTAGGGGCCAAACTGTTTTTT.